Here is one T cell receptor beta chain with its context. Its antigen is still unknown. A read error may account for a junction end that differs from germline. This sample stems from a study of cytomegalovirus exposure and HLA in healthy donors. Points from the study as a whole: Associated with HLA alleles at 0.05 false discovery rate in a later analysis were over 15,000 TCR beta sequences. Excluded were some V segments that proved indistinguishable, including TRBV6-2 and TRBV6-3.

This PCR relied on a set of 60 Vbeta primers and 13 Jbeta primers. Here immunoSEQ multiplex PCR was the method, and the copy in TCRdb shows in-frame clones only, minus some. Found here are roughly 130,000 clones, 80% of them singletons; the top ten hold under 4.5%. From germline, CDR1 is SGHTA and CDR2 FQGNSA. The CDR3 runs to 14 residues. The source of this sequence is a woman aged 40 to 55 in good health and CMV-seronegative. The chain links TRBV7-2 to TRBJ1-1; D perhaps matches TRBD1 (5 bases). The sequencing sample was made of PBMCs. CDR3 bases: TGTGCCACCAGCCTACAAAACGGGGGCACTGAAGCTTTCTTT. Protein sequence: CATSLQNGGTEAFF.